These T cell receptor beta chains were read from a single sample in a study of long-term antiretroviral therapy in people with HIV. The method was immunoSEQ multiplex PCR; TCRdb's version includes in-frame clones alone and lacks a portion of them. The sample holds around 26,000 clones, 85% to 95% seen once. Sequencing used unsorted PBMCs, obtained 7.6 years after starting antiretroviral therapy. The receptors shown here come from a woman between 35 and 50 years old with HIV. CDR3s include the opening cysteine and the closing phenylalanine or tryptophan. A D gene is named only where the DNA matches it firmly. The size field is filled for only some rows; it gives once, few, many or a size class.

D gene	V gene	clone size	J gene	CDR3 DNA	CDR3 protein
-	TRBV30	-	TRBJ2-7	TGTGCCTGGATATCGCACAAGACGAAGTACTTC	CAWISHKTKYF
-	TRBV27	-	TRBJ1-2	TGTGCCAGCAGTTTATCTTACCGGGTAAACTATGGCTACACCTTC	CASSLSYRVNYGYTF
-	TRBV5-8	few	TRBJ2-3	TGTGCCAGCAGCTTGGTTAGCACAGATACGCAGTATTTT	CASSLVSTDTQYF
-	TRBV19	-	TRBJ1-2	TGTGCCAGTAGACATGACGCTAACTATGGCTACACCTTC	CASRHDANYGYTF
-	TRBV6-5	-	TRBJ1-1	TGTGCCAGCAGTTACGGGGCAGCATTGAACACTGAAGCTTTCTTT	CASSYGAALNTEAFF
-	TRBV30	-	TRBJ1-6	TGTGCCCTAACCGGGCAGTTCAATTCACCCCTCCACTTT	CALTGQFNSPLHF
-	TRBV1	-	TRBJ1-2	TGCACCAGCAGCCAAGATAGAGCGCTAACAAAACTAACCCCCTTGGGAGGCTACACCTTC	CTSSQDRALTKLTPLGGYTF
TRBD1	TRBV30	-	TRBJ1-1	TGTGCCTGGGGTGGGTGGACAGGCCCGCGGACTTTCTTT	CAWGGWTGPRTFF
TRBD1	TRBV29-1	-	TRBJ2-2	TGCAGCGTTGATCGAGGACAGGGGACCGCGAACACCGGGGAGCTGTTTTTT	CSVDRGQGTANTGELFF
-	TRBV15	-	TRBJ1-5	TGTGCCACCAGCACCCTAGGCAATCAGCCCCAGCATTTT	CATSTLGNQPQHF
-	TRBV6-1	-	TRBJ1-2	TGTGCCAGCATCGTTGGGGGGCCCAATGATGGCTACACCTTC	CASIVGGPNDGYTF
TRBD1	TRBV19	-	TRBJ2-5	TGTGCCAGTAGTCAACAGGGGACGGGAGAGACCCAGTACTTC	CASSQQGTGETQYF
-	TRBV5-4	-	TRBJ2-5	TGTGCCAGCAGCTTGAAGAGGGGTCAACAAGAGACCCAGTACTTC	CASSLKRGQQETQYF
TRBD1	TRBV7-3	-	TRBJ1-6	TGTGCCAGCAGGTCCGGGACAGACAATTCACCCCTCCACTTT	CASRSGTDNSPLHF
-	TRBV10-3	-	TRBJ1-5	TGTGCCATCAGTGATACCGACACCTCGTTAGGGTACATGCCCCAGCATTTT	CAISDTDTSLGYMPQHF
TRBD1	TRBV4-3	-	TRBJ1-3	TGCGCCAGCAGCCCCGGGACAGGGAATTTGGGAAACACCATATATTTT	CASSPGTGNLGNTIYF
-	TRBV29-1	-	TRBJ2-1	TGCAGCGTTGAACTAGCGCCTCCGCAGTTCTTC	CSVELAPPQFF
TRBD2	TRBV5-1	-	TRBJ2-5	TGCGCCAGCAGCCCCATAGCGGGTCAAGAGACCCAGTACTTC	CASSPIAGQETQYF
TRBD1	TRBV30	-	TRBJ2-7	TGTGCCTGGAGTATTGGACAGGGGTGGCTCGAGCAGTACTTC	CAWSIGQGWLEQYF
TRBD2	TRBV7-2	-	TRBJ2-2	TGTGCCAGCAGCTTTTACAGCGGGGGGCCCACCGGGGAGCTGTTTTTT	CASSFYSGGPTGELFF
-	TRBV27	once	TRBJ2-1	TGTGCCAGCAGTTTAGTGGACAGCCGTCGTGGGAATGAGCAGTTCTTC	CASSLVDSRRGNEQFF
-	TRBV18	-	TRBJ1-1	TGTGCCAGCTCACCACGGGGGACGGGTATCACTGAAGCTTTCTTT	CASSPRGTGITEAFF